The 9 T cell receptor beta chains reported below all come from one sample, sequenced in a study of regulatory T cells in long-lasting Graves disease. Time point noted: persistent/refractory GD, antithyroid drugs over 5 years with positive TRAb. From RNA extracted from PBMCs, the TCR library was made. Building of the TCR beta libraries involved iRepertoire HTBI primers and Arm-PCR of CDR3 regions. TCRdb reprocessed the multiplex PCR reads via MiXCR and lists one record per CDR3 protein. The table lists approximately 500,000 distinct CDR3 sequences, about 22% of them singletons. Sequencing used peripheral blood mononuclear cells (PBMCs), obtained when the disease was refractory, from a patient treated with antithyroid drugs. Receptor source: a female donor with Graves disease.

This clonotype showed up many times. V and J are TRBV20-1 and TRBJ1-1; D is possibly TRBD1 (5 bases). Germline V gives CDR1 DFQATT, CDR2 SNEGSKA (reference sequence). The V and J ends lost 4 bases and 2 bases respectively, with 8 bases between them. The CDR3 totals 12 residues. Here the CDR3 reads CSATGANTEAFF. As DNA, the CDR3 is TGCAGTGCTACCGGGGCCAACACTGAAGCTTTCTTT.

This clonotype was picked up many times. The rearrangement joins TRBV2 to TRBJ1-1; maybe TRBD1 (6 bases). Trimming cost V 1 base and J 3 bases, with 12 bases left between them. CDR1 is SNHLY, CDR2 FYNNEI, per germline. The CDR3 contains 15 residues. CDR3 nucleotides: TGTGCCAGCAGTGAAGATAGTGGGGGGCACACTGAAGCTTTCTTT. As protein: CASSEDSGGHTEAFF.

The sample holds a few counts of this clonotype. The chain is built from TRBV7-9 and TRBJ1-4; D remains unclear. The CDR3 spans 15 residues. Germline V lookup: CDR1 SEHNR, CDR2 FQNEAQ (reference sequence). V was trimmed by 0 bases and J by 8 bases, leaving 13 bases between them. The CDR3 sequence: CASSLALGNLEKLFF. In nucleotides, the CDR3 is TGTGCCAGCAGCTTAGCGCTTGGAAATTTGGAAAAACTGTTTTTT.

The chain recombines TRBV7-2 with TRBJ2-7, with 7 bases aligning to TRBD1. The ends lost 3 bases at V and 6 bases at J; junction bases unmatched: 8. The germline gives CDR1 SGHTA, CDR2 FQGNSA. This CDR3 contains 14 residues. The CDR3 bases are TGTGCCAGCAGCTTCCGGGACAGCTATCGCGAGCAGTACTTC. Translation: CASSFRDSYREQYF.

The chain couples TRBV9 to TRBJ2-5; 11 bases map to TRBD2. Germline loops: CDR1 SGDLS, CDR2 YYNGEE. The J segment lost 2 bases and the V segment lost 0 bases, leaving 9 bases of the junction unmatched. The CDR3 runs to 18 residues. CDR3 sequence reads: CASSVGLRLAGTQETQYF. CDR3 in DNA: TGTGCCAGCAGCGTAGGGTTGAGACTAGCGGGGACACAAGAGACCCAGTACTTC.

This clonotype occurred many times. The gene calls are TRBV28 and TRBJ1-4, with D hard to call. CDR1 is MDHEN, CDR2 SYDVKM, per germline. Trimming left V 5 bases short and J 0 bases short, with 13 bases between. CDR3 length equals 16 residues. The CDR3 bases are TGTGCCAGCAGTACATGGACTGCGGCAACTAATGAAAAACTGTTTTTT. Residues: CASSTWTAATNEKLFF.

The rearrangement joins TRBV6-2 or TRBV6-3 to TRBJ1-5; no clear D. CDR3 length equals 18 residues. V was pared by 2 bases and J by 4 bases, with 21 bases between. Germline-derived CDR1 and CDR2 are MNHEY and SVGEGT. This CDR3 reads CASSYLAPLGGVNQPQHF. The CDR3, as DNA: TGTGCCAGCAGTTACCTCGCCCCACTCGGAGGAGTAAATCAGCCCCAGCATTTT.

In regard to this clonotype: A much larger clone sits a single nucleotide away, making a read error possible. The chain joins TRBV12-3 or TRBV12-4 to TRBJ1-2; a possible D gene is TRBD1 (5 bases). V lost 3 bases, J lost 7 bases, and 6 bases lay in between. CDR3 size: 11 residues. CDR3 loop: CASSLGVGYTF. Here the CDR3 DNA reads TGTGCCAGCAGTTTGGGGGTTGGCTACACCTTC.

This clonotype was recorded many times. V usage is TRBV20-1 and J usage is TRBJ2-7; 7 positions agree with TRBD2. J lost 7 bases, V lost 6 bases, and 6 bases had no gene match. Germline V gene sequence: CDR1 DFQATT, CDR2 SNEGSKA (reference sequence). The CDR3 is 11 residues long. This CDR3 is CSAGGGGEQYF. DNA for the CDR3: TGCAGTGCGGGCGGGGGTGGTGAGCAGTACTTC.